The subject of this entry is one T cell receptor beta chain. Antigen specificity is unknown. Adults of Caucasian background living in Nashville, Tennessee made up all donors. There are 13 residues in the CDR3. V was clipped by 5 bases and J by 2 bases, with 10 bases between them. Germline CDR1 reads SGHKS; CDR2 reads YYEKEE (reference sequence). The sample is drawn from a study of shared clonotypes between healthy human individuals. General study points: A reduction in generation probabilities was seen for non-shared clonotypes relative to those shared by all four donors.

Here immunoSEQ multiplex PCR was the method, and the copy in TCRdb shows in-frame clones only, minus some. The sample lists about 2.4 million clones, 80% to 95% occurring once. This sequence was found in a man aged 18 to 35 in good health. Some clones in this sample may be carry-over from other donors' samples. Specimen: naive CD4+ T cells from PBMCs. Subset noted: CD45RA+ positively selected. This sequence joins TRBV5-5 and TRBJ1-1; a possible D gene is TRBD1 (5 bases). The CDR3 DNA is TGTGCCAGCAGAGGGGACCCTAACACTGAAGCTTTCTTT. Encoded protein: CASRGDPNTEAFF.